This record concerns one T cell receptor beta chain sequence. The protocol was immunoSEQ multiplex PCR, while the TCRdb copy is restricted to in-frame clones and leaves out a portion. The table lists about 41,000 clones, 70% to 90% of them singletons. This record comes from a study of blood T cell repertoires in COVID-19. The V end lost 7 bases, the J end lost 7 bases, and 12 bases lay between the germline ends. Germline CDR1 reads KGHDR; CDR2 reads SFDVKD. The CDR3 sequence is 12 residues long. The specimen sequenced was peripheral blood. The source of this sequence is a man in his sixties with acute or convalescent COVID-19. V gene TRBV24-1 combines with J gene TRBJ1-1, with D tentatively TRBD1 (6 bases). This CDR3 reads CATRKEQGEAFF. CDR3 sequence (DNA): TGTGCCACCAGGAAGGAACAGGGTGAAGCTTTCTTT.